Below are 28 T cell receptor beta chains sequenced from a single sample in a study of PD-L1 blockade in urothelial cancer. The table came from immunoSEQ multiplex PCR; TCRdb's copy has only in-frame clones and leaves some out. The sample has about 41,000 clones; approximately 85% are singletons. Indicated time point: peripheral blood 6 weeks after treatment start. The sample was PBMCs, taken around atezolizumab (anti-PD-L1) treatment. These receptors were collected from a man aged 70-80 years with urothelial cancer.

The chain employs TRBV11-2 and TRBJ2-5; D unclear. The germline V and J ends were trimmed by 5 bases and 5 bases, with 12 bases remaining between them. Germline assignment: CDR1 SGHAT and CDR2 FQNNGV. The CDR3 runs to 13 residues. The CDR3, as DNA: TGTGCCAGCAGCCAAGACTTCCGTGAGACCCAGTACTTC. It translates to CASSQDFRETQYF.

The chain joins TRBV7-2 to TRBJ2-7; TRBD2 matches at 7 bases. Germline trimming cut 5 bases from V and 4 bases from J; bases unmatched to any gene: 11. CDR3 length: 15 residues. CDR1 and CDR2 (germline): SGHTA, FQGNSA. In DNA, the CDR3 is TGTGCCAGCAGCCTCCATGGCGGGAGTCGATACGAGCAGTACTTC. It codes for CASSLHGGSRYEQYF. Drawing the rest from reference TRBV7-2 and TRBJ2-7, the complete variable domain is GAGVSQSPSNKVTEKGKDVELRCDPISGHTALYWYRQSLGQGLEFLIYFQGNSAPDKSGLPSDRFSAERTGGSVSTLTIQRTQQEDSAVYLCASSLHGGSRYEQYFGPGTRLTVT.

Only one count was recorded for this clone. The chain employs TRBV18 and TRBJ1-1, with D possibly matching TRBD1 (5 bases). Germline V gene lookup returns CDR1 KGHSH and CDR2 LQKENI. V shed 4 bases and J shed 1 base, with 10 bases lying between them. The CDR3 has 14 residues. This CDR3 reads CASSLSQGNTEAFF. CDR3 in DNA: TGTGCCAGCTCACTATCCCAGGGGAACACTGAAGCTTTCTTT.

CDR3 residues: CASSSGTVNTEAFF. DNA of the CDR3: TGTGCCAGCAGCTCTGGGACAGTGAACACTGAAGCTTTCTTT. V usage is TRBV13 and J usage is TRBJ1-1, with 7 bases identical to TRBD1. Germline V gene data show CDR1 as PRHDT and CDR2 as FYEKMQ (reference sequence). This CDR3 has 14 residues. Trimming cost V 4 bases and J 0 bases; bases outside gene matches: 2.

The CDR3 bases are TGTGCCATCAGCGACAGGACTAGCGAGGGCACAGATACGCAGTATTTT. Its protein is CAISDRTSEGTDTQYF. The V call is TRBV10-3, the J call TRBJ2-3; 9 bases map to TRBD2. Germline assignment: CDR1 ENHRY and CDR2 SYGVKD. The CDR3 is 16 amino acids. J was trimmed by 1 base and V by 6 bases; bases with no gene match: 8.

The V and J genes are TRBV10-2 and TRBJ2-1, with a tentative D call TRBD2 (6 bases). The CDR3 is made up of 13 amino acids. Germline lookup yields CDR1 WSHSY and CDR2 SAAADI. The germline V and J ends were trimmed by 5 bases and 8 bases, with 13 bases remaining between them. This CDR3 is CASSSGLVDEQFF. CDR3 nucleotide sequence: TGCGCCAGCAGTAGCGGGCTAGTGGATGAGCAGTTCTTC.

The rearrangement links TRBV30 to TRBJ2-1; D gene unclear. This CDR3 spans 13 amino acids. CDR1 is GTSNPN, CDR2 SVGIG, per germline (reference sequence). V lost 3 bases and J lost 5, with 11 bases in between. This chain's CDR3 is CAWRRPLHNEQFF. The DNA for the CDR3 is TGTGCCTGGAGGCGCCCCCTACACAATGAGCAGTTCTTC.

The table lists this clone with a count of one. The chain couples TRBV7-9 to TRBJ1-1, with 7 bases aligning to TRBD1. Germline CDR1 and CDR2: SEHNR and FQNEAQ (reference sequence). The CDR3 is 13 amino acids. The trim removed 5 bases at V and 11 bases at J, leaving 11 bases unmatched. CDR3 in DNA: TGTGCCAGCAGCCTACCGGACAGGCTGAGGGCTTTCTTT. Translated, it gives CASSLPDRLRAFF. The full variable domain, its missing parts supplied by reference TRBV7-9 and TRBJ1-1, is DTGVSQNPRHKITKRGQNVTFRCDPISEHNRLYWYRQTLGQGPEFLTYFQNEAQLEKSRLLSDRFSAERPKGSFSTLEIQRTEQGDSAMYLCASSLPDRLRAFFGQGTRLTVV.

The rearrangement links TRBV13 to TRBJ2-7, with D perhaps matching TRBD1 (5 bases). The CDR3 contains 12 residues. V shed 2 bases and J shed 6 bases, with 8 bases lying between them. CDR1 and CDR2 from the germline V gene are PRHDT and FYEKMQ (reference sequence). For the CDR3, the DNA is TGTGCCAGCAGCTTACAGGGTTTCGAGCAGTACTTC. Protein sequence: CASSLQGFEQYF.

This chain's CDR3 is CASSLRLAQGWETQYF. In DNA, the CDR3 is TGCGCCAGCAGCTTGCGACTAGCGCAGGGATGGGAGACCCAGTACTTC. The chain combines TRBV5-1 with TRBJ2-5; 8 positions agree with TRBD2. Germline V CDR1 and CDR2: SGHRS, YFSETQ. With 1 base clipped from V and 5 bases from J, the junction kept 10 bases outside the gene matches. The CDR3 has 16 residues.

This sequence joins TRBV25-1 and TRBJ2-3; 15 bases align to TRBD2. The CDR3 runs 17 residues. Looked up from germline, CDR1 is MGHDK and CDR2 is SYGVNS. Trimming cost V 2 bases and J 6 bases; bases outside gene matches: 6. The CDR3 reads CASSEVGGLAGGDTQYF. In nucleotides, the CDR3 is TGTGCCAGCAGTGAAGTTGGGGGACTAGCGGGAGGCGATACGCAGTATTTT.

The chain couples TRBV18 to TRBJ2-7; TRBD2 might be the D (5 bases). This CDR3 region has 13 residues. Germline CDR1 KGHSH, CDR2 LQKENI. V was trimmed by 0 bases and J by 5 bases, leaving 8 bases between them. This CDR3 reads CASSPPSGNEQYF. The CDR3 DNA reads TGTGCCAGCTCACCACCGTCGGGGAACGAGCAGTACTTC.

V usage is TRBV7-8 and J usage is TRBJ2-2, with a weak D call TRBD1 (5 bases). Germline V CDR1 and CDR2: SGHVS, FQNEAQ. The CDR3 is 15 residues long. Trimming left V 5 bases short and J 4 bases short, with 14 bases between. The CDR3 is CASSARASGTGELFF. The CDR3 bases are TGTGCCAGCAGCGCCAGGGCTAGTGGCACCGGGGAGCTGTTTTTT.

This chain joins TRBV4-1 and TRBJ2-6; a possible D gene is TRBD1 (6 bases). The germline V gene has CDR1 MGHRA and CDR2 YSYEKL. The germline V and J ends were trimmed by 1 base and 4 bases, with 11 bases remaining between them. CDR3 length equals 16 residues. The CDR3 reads CASSQGRTAGANVLTF. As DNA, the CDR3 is TGCGCCAGCAGCCAAGGTAGGACAGCGGGGGCCAACGTCCTGACTTTC.

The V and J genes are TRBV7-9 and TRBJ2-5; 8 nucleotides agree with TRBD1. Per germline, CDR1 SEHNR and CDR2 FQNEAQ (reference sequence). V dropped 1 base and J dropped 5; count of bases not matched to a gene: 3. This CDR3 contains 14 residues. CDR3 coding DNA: TGTGCCAGCAGCTTAGGGACAGGGTGGGAGACCCAGTACTTC. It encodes CASSLGTGWETQYF.

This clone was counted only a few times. CDR3 nucleotide sequence: TGTGCCAGCAGCCCGGGACTCAACACCGGGGAGCTGTTTTTT. Residues: CASSPGLNTGELFF. The chain is built from TRBV7-3 and TRBJ2-2; possibly TRBD2 for D (6 bases). V was cut by 5 bases and J by 2 bases, with 9 bases left in between. The CDR3 contains 14 residues. In germline, CDR1 is SGHTA, CDR2 FQGTGA.

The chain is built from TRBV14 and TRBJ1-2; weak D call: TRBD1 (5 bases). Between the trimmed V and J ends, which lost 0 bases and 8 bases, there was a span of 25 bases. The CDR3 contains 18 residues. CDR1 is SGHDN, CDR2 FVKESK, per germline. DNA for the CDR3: TGTGCCAGCAGCCAAGATGGGCCAGGGATTGCCCCAGGTCCCGGCTACACCTTC. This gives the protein CASSQDGPGIAPGPGYTF.

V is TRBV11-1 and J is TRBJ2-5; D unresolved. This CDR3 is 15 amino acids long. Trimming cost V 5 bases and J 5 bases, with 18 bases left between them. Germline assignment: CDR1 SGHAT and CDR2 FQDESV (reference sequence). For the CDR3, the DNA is TGTGCCAGCAGCCCTCCCGTAGGCCCCGGGGAGACCCAGTACTTC. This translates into CASSPPVGPGETQYF.

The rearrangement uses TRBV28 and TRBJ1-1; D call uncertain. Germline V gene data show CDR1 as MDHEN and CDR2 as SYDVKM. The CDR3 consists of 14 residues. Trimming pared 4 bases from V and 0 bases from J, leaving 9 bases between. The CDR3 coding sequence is TGTGCCAGCAGTTCCGCTTCAGTGAACACTGAAGCTTTCTTT. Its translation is CASSSASVNTEAFF.

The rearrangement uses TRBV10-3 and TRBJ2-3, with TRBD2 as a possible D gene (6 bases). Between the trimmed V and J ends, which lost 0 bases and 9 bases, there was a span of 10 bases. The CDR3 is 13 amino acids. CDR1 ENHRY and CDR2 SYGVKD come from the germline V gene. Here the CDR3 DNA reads TGTGCCATCAGTGAGTCAGGGGAGGTCACGCAGTATTTT. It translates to CAISESGEVTQYF.

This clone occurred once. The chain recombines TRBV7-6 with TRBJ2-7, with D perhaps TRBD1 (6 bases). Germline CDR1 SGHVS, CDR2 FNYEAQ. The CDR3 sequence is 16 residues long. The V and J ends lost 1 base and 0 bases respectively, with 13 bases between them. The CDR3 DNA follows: TGTGCCAGCAGCTTAGGTGCCGGACAGACCTCCTACGAGCAGTACTTC. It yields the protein CASSLGAGQTSYEQYF.

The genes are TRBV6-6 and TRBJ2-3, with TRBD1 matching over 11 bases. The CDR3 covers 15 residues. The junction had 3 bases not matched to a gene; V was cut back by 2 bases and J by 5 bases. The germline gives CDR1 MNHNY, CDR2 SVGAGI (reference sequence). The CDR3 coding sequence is TGTGCCAGCAGTTACGCCGGGACAGGGGGAGATACGCAGTATTTT. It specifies CASSYAGTGGDTQYF.

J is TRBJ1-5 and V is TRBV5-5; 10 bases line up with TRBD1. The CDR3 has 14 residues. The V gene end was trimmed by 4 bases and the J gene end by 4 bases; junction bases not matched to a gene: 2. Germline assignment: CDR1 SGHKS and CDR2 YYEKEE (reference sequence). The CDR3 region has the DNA TGTGCCAGCAGCAGGACAGGGGGGAATCAGCCCCAGCATTTT. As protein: CASSRTGGNQPQHF.

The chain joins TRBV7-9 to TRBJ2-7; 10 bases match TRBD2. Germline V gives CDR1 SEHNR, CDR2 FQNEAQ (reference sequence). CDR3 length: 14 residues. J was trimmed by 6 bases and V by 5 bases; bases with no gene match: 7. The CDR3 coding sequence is TGTGCCAGCAGCCCCGGTTCTAGCGGGAGCGAGCAGTACTTC. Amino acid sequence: CASSPGSSGSEQYF.

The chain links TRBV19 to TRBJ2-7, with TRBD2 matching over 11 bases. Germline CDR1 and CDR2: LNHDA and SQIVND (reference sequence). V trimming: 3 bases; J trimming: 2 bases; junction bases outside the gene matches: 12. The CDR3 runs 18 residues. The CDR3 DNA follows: TGTGCCAGTAGTATCTTCGCTAGCGGGAGGACACAAGCCTACGAGCAGTACTTC. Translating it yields CASSIFASGRTQAYEQYF. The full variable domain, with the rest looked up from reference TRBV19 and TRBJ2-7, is DGGITQSPKYLFRKEGQNVTLSCEQNLNHDAMYWYRQDPGQGLRLIYYSQIVNDFQKGDIAEGYSVSREKKESFPLTVTSAQKNPTAFYLCASSIFASGRTQAYEQYFGPGTRLTVT.

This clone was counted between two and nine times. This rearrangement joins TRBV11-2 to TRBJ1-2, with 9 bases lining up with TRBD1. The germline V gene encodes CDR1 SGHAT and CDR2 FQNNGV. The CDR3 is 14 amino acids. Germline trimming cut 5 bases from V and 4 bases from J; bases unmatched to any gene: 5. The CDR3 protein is CASSPGTGTYGYTF. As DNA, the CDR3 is TGTGCCAGCAGCCCAGGGACAGGGACCTATGGCTACACCTTC. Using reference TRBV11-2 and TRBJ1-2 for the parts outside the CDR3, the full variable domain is EAGVAQSPRYKIIEKRQSVAFWCNPISGHATLYWYQQILGQGPKLLIQFQNNGVVDDSQLPKDRFSAERLKGVDSTLKIQPAKLEDSAVYLCASSPGTGTYGYTFGSGTRLTVV.

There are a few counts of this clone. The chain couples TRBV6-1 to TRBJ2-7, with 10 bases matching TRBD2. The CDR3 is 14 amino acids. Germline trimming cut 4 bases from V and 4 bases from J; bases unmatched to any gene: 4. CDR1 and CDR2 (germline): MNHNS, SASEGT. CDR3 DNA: TGTGCCAGCAGTGCTAGCGGGAGTGGGTACGAGCAGTACTTC. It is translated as CASSASGSGYEQYF.

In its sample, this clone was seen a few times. The CDR3 sequence: CASSRSSGGFNEQFF. In DNA form, the CDR3 reads TGTGCCAGCAGCCGATCCTCGGGGGGCTTCAATGAGCAGTTCTTC. The rearrangement uses TRBV6-5 and TRBJ2-1; TRBD2 might be the D (7 bases). The CDR3 spans 15 residues. Germline V lookup: CDR1 MNHEY, CDR2 SVGAGI. The V and J ends lost 6 bases and 6 bases respectively, with 18 bases between them.